This T cell receptor beta chain emerged from a study of OX40 agonist ivuxolimab in advanced cancers. Study at large: Intravenous ivuxolimab was administered to patients every 2 weeks at 0.01 to 10 mg/kg. Dose-escalation patients' cancers were hepatocellular carcinoma, melanoma, renal cell or head and neck cancer. Study-level points and caveats: Researchers did not establish what antigens the expanded peripheral T cells target. Partly responding patients at 0.1-3.0 mg/kg showed some of the smallest clonal expansion.

From germline, CDR1 is SNHLY and CDR2 FYNNEI. This CDR3 comprises 14 residues. Trimming cost V 7 bases and J 0 bases, with 11 bases left between them. This clone has just one count. The antigen remains unidentified. Clones were read by immunoSEQ multiplex PCR, and TCRdb kept only the in-frame ones, dropping some. The repertoire consists of 75,000 to 80,000 clones, with around 80% occurring once and the leading ten covering about 0.71%. The chain couples TRBV2 to TRBJ2-3; tentative D call: TRBD2 (5 bases). This TCR was sampled from an adult with an advanced solid tumor such as melanoma, head and neck, liver or kidney cancer. The sequences come from CD4+ or CD8+ T cells sorted from blood, collected in a trial of the OX40 agonist ivuxolimab. The CDR3, as DNA: TGTGCCAGCATTAGGACTGGTAGCACAGATACGCAGTATTTT. Its translation: CASIRTGSTDTQYF.